These 15 T cell receptor beta chains were sequenced from one sample in a study of T cells in Graves' hyperthyroidism and ophthalmopathy. Amplified TCR beta CDR3 regions came from RNA transcripts. A first-round RT-PCR of the TCR CDR3 used the HTBI primer set. TCRdb re-called the multiplex PCR reads with MiXCR, one entry per CDR3 protein. The sample holds some 420,000 distinct CDR3 sequences, around 13% seen once. Specimen: blood. The source of these receptors is a woman under 30 with Graves' hyperthyroidism.

The chain joins TRBV19 to TRBJ2-1; 14 bases agree with TRBD2. CDR1 is LNHDA and CDR2 is SQIVND in the germline V gene (reference sequence). This CDR3 contains 15 residues. Germline trimming cut 6 bases from V and 14 bases from J; bases unmatched to any gene: 12. CDR3 in amino acids: CASRTTGTSGSGEFF. CDR3 nucleotides: TGTGCCAGTAGGACTACCGGGACTAGCGGGAGTGGGGAGTTCTTC. Based on the CDR3 plus reference TRBV19 and TRBJ2-1, the full variable domain is DGGITQSPKYLFRKEGQNVTLSCEQNLNHDAMYWYRQDPGQGLRLIYYSQIVNDFQKGDIAEGYSVSREKKESFPLTVTSAQKNPTAFYLCASRTTGTSGSGEFFGPGTRLTVL.

This clonotype has a handful of counts. This chain links TRBV10-1 with TRBJ1-2; D unresolved. CDR1 and CDR2 (germline): WNHNN, SYGVQD (reference sequence). V lost 6 bases and J lost 0, with 23 bases in between. CDR3 length equals 18 residues. The CDR3 reads CASSPALHGPGPNYGYTF. CDR3 nucleotides: TGCGCCAGCAGCCCCGCACTGCACGGACCCGGGCCTAACTATGGCTACACCTTC.

In this sample, this clonotype turned up a few times. V gene TRBV6-4 combines with J gene TRBJ2-1; D not certain. The CDR3 contains 13 residues. Germline V gives CDR1 MRHNA, CDR2 SNTAGT. V was cut by 3 bases and J by 6 bases, with 9 bases left in between. The CDR3 nucleotides read TGTGCCAGCAGTGAAGGCTTGGGCAATGAGCAGTTCTTC. Its translation is CASSEGLGNEQFF.

This clonotype came up a few times. The rearrangement joins TRBV4-1 to TRBJ1-5; D gene unclear. Per the germline V gene, CDR1 is MGHRA and CDR2 is YSYEKL. This CDR3 contains 15 residues. V was clipped by 4 bases and J by 2 bases, with 12 bases between them. CDR3 nucleotide sequence: TGCGCCAGCAGCCCGGAAGGCCAGGGCAATCAGCCCCAGCATTTT. Translated, it gives CASSPEGQGNQPQHF.

A few counts support this clonotype. The chain joins TRBV6-1 to TRBJ2-1, with TRBD2 as a possible D gene (6 bases). The CDR3 contains 11 residues. The V and J ends lost 6 bases and 12 bases respectively, with 12 bases between them. CDR1 and CDR2 (germline): MNHNS, SASEGT. DNA for the CDR3: TGTGCCAGCAGCTACGGGGGTGGGCAGTTCTTC. It translates to CASSYGGGQFF.

The chain carries TRBV20-1 and TRBJ1-5; 8 positions agree with TRBD1. With 3 bases clipped from V and 4 bases from J, the junction kept 5 bases outside the gene matches. The CDR3 is made up of 14 amino acids. CDR1 DFQATT and CDR2 SNEGSKA come from the germline V gene (reference sequence). The CDR3 sequence is CSASRGPINQPQHF. The DNA for the CDR3 is TGCAGTGCTAGCAGGGGGCCAATTAATCAGCCCCAGCATTTT.

This clonotype occurred many times. The chain carries TRBV7-9 and TRBJ2-3; TRBD2 matches 9 bases. Germline assignment: CDR1 SEHNR and CDR2 FQNEAQ (reference sequence). The V and J ends lost 6 bases and 2 bases, in that order; junction bases with no gene match: 12. The CDR3 runs 17 residues. CDR3 sequence: CASRHSGSASFTDTQYF. For the CDR3, the DNA is TGTGCCAGCAGACATAGCGGGAGCGCTAGCTTCACAGATACGCAGTATTTT.

The table lists this clonotype with many counts. The chain employs TRBV7-2 and TRBJ2-7; 9 bases fit TRBD1. The junction had 5 bases not matched to a gene; V was cut back by 5 bases and J by 0 bases. Per the germline V gene, CDR1 is SGHTA and CDR2 is FQGNSA. CDR3 length: 15 residues. For the CDR3, the DNA is TGTGCCAGCAGCCGGGACAGGGCCAGCTCCTACGAGCAGTACTTC. Translation gives CASSRDRASSYEQYF. The whole variable domain, remainder taken from reference TRBV7-2 and TRBJ2-7, is GAGVSQSPSNKVTEKGKDVELRCDPISGHTALYWYRQSLGQGLEFLIYFQGNSAPDKSGLPSDRFSAERTGGSVSTLTIQRTQQEDSAVYLCASSRDRASSYEQYFGPGTRLTVT.

The V and J genes are TRBV27 and TRBJ1-3; TRBD1 is a possible D gene (6 bases). This CDR3 has 15 amino acids. CDR1 and CDR2 (germline): MNHEY, SMNVEV (reference sequence). V lost 2 bases to trimming and J lost 2 bases, with 10 bases between them. CDR3 nucleotide sequence: TGTGCCAGCAGTTTAGACCGGGGGCCTGGAAACACCATATATTTT. Translated, it gives CASSLDRGPGNTIYF.

This clonotype was detected only a few times. CDR3 nucleotides: TGCGCCAGCAGCCCCGGCGGACTAGCGGGAGCCGGGGAGCTGTTTTTT. As protein: CASSPGGLAGAGELFF. The gene calls are TRBV4-1 and TRBJ2-2, with 13 bases fitting TRBD2. V trimming: 4 bases; J trimming: 6 bases; junction bases outside the gene matches: 5. Germline assignment: CDR1 MGHRA and CDR2 YSYEKL. The CDR3 is 16 residues long.

This clonotype was seen many times. This chain uses TRBV28 with TRBJ1-4; D not resolved. V was pared by 5 bases and J by 5 bases, with 9 bases between. Per germline, CDR1 MDHEN and CDR2 SYDVKM. The CDR3 is made up of 13 amino acids. DNA of the CDR3: TGTGCCAGCAGTCTGGCCGAAAATGAAAAACTGTTTTTT. It is translated as CASSLAENEKLFF. Based on the CDR3 plus reference TRBV28 and TRBJ1-4, the full variable domain is DVKVTQSSRYLVKRTGEKVFLECVQDMDHENMFWYRQDPGLGLRLIYFSYDVKMKEKGDIPEGYSVSREKKERFSLILESASTNQTSMYLCASSLAENEKLFFGSGTQLSVL.

This clonotype was observed a handful of times. The rearrangement uses TRBV28 and TRBJ2-5; D not certain. Germline CDR1 and CDR2: MDHEN and SYDVKM. Trimming took off 7 bases at V and 7 bases at J, with 13 bases between the two ends. CDR3 length equals 12 residues. The DNA of the CDR3 is TGTGCCAGCACCCTCCCACCGGGGACCCAGTACTTC. This encodes CASTLPPGTQYF.

This clonotype was recorded many times. The chain recombines TRBV30 with TRBJ1-2; TRBD1 aligns across 7 bases. The CDR3 totals 17 residues. Germline V gene data show CDR1 as GTSNPN and CDR2 as SVGIG (reference sequence). Trimming cost V 1 base and J 0 bases; bases outside gene matches: 11. The CDR3 loop is CAWSGEYGTGANYGYTF. The CDR3 DNA reads TGTGCCTGGAGTGGGGAGTATGGTACAGGGGCTAACTATGGCTACACCTTC.

This clonotype has ten or more counts. V gene TRBV5-1 combines with J gene TRBJ1-1; D is perhaps TRBD1 (6 bases). V was shortened by 0 bases and J by 5 bases, with 11 bases between the two germline ends. CDR1 and CDR2 (germline): SGHRS, YFSETQ. CDR3 length: 14 residues. CDR3: CASSLAGASTEAFF. The CDR3 DNA sequence: TGCGCCAGCAGCTTGGCAGGGGCTTCGACTGAAGCTTTCTTT.

A few counts support this clonotype. This sequence joins TRBV9 and TRBJ1-5; TRBD1 matches at 7 bases. The CDR3 sequence is 16 residues long. From germline, CDR1 is SGDLS and CDR2 YYNGEE. V trimming: 4 bases; J trimming: 0 bases; junction bases outside the gene matches: 7. This CDR3 reads CASSRTGDYSNQPQHF. Written as DNA, the CDR3 is TGTGCCAGCAGCCGCACAGGGGATTATAGCAATCAGCCCCAGCATTTT.